This T cell receptor beta chain is from a study of CD8 T cells in Susac syndrome. Broader study findings: The study recognized that its TCR sequencing and HLA analysis covered a relatively small number of individuals.

High-throughput TCR beta sequencing covered peripheral CD8+ and CD4+ T cells. TEMRA cells were FACS-enriched, with CD8+ and CD4+ T cells isolated negatively. Random-hexamer reverse transcription was applied to roughly 0.5 to 1 ug RNA. Multiplex PCR with immunoSEQ amplified the TCR beta CDR3 across 54 Vbeta and 13 Jbeta. MiXCR, applied by TCRdb to the immunoSEQ multiplex PCR reads, yields one record per CDR3 protein. The profile shows around 140,000 distinct CDR3 sequences, approximately 95% of them singletons. With regard to this clonotype: The antigen is not known.

V gave up 3 bases and J gave up 4 bases, with 12 bases separating them. Germline V gives CDR1 MDHEN, CDR2 SYDVKM. The length of the CDR3 is 14 residues. Sequenced sample: CD4+ T cells from PBMCs. This chain joins TRBV28 and TRBJ1-2, with D hard to call. The sequence came from a human donor in good health. DNA of the CDR3: TGTGCCAGCAGTTTCGACACAGAGGGCTATGGCTACACCTTC. This translates into CASSFDTEGYGYTF.